Listed below are T cell receptor beta chains from one sample, sequenced in a study of cytomegalovirus exposure and HLA in healthy donors. Clones were sequenced by immunoSEQ multiplex PCR, and TCRdb holds only the in-frame ones, with some missing. Here the sample spans 150,000 or so clones, 70% to 80% being singletons. The sequenced sample was PBMCs. The receptors stem from a man aged 35 to 55 in good health and CMV-seropositive. CDR3s include the opening cysteine and the closing phenylalanine or tryptophan. The D gene is left open where the match is weak. The listing skips clone size in some rows; elsewhere it reads once, few, many or a size class.

cdr3_nt cdr3_aa clone_size j_call d_call v_call
TGTGCCAGCAGTCCATTGACAACTTCCTACGAGCAGTACTTC CASSPLTTSYEQYF . TRBJ2-7 . TRBV27
TGCGCCAGCAGCCAGTCGGTGAACACTGAAGCTTTCTTT CASSQSVNTEAFF few TRBJ1-1 . TRBV4-1
TGTGCCAGCAGTTTAGGCGGAGCCAATCAGCCCCAGCATTTT CASSLGGANQPQHF . TRBJ1-5 . TRBV27
TGTGCCAGCAGTGAGTATGAAACCTCGGCGGGAGGCCTCTACGAGCAGTACTTC CASSEYETSAGGLYEQYF . TRBJ2-7 TRBD2 TRBV6-1
TGTGCCTGGAGCCCTACCCGGGACAGGACTAATCAGCCCCAGCATTTT CAWSPTRDRTNQPQHF . TRBJ1-5 TRBD1 TRBV30
TGTGCCACCCTACCAGGGCAGCCGAACACCGGGGAGCTGTTTTTT CATLPGQPNTGELFF once TRBJ2-2 . TRBV28
TGCAGCGCACCGGGACAGGGAACGTACACTGAAGCTTTCTTT CSAPGQGTYTEAFF few TRBJ1-1 TRBD1 TRBV29-1
TGTGCCAGCAACGTGGGGAGCGGGATTGCCTACGAGCAGTACTTC CASNVGSGIAYEQYF . TRBJ2-7 TRBD2 TRBV6-1
TGTGCCAGCTTTTCGACGACAGGGGCCCTCTATGGCTACACCTTC CASFSTTGALYGYTF . TRBJ1-2 TRBD1 TRBV6-1
TGTGCCAGCAGCATCCCGACTAGCGGAGTTTACAATGAGCAGTTCTTC CASSIPTSGVYNEQFF . TRBJ2-1 TRBD2 TRBV5-6
TGTGCCAGCAGTGGGAGGGGACAGGGAAACACTGAAGCTTTCTTT CASSGRGQGNTEAFF . TRBJ1-1 TRBD1 TRBV7-9
TGTGCCAGCAGCTTGGAGGGACACTCTAATCAGCCCCAGCATTTT CASSLEGHSNQPQHF once TRBJ1-5 . TRBV5-5
TGTGCCAGCTCACCCGGCACTAGCGGGATGTCTGGAGATACGCAGTATTTT CASSPGTSGMSGDTQYF . TRBJ2-3 TRBD2 TRBV18
TGCGCCAGCAGCCAAGATAGATGGGAGACCCAGTACTTC CASSQDRWETQYF once TRBJ2-5 . TRBV4-3
TGTGCCAGCAGTTTTGGTCTAGCCGGCGTCTACGAGCAGTACTTC CASSFGLAGVYEQYF . TRBJ2-7 . TRBV27
TGTGCCAGCAGCCCGGGACAAGGCAATCAGCCCCAGCATTTT CASSPGQGNQPQHF . TRBJ1-5 . TRBV7-3
TGTGCCATCAAGGGAGGGCCCTACGAGCAGTACTTC CAIKGGPYEQYF . TRBJ2-7 TRBD2 TRBV10-3
TGTGCCAGTCACCTGGGCAGAAACACCGGGGAGCTGTTTTTT CASHLGRNTGELFF once TRBJ2-2 . TRBV6-5
TGTGCCAGCACTTGGGGAGGGGTAGATACGCAGTATTTT CASTWGGVDTQYF . TRBJ2-3 TRBD2 TRBV7-2
TGTGCCAGCAGCTTCGTGGGCAGTCTCTATGGCTACACCTTC CASSFVGSLYGYTF . TRBJ1-2 . TRBV7-9
TGCGCCAGCAGCTTGCAGGGACTAGCGGGAGAGACCCAGTACTTC CASSLQGLAGETQYF . TRBJ2-5 TRBD2 TRBV5-1
TGTGCCAGCAGGGCGGGGACCAACACCGGGGAGCTGTTTTTT CASRAGTNTGELFF . TRBJ2-2 . TRBV28
TGTGCCAGCAGCGACCGACAGGGGTTTAATGAAAAACTGTTTTTT CASSDRQGFNEKLFF . TRBJ1-4 TRBD1 TRBV7-2
TGTGCCAGCAGCCCAGGGACTAGCAGCAATGAGCAGTTCTTC CASSPGTSSNEQFF once TRBJ2-1 TRBD2 TRBV9
TGTGCCAGCAGCTTAGGGGACGGGGGCTATGGCTACACCTTC CASSLGDGGYGYTF . TRBJ1-2 . TRBV7-9
TGTGCCAGCAGTTTTCGAGGGTTCCTCTACGAGCAGTACTTC CASSFRGFLYEQYF . TRBJ2-7 . TRBV28
TGCGCCAGCAGCCAAGATCCAGGTAGATATGGCTACACCTTC CASSQDPGRYGYTF . TRBJ1-2 . TRBV4-1
TGTGCCAGCAGATGGACAGGGAAAGGCTACACCTTC CASRWTGKGYTF . TRBJ1-2 TRBD1 TRBV28
TGTGCCAGCAGCTTAGACAGGGGGCGTCAAGAGACCCAGTACTTC CASSLDRGRQETQYF once TRBJ2-5 TRBD1 TRBV7-2